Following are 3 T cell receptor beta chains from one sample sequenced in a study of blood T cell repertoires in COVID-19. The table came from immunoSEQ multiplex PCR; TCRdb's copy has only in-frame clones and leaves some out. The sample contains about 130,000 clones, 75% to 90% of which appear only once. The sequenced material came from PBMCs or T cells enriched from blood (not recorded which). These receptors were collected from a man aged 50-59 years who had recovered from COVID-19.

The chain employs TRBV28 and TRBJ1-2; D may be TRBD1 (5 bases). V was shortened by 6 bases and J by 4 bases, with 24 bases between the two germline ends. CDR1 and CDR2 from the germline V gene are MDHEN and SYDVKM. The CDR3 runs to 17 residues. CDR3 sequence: CASSSSGFRSLSYGYTF. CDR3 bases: TGTGCCAGCAGCTCCTCAGGGTTTCGATCCCTGAGCTATGGCTACACCTTC.

The CDR3 loop reads CASSLGGDGSETQYF. For the CDR3, the DNA is TGCGCCAGCAGCTTGGGAGGAGACGGATCAGAGACCCAGTACTTC. The gene calls are TRBV5-1 and TRBJ2-5; D not resolved. The CDR3 is 15 residues long. Trimming removed 0 bases from V and 4 bases from J, with 13 bases in between. Per germline, CDR1 SGHRS and CDR2 YFSETQ.

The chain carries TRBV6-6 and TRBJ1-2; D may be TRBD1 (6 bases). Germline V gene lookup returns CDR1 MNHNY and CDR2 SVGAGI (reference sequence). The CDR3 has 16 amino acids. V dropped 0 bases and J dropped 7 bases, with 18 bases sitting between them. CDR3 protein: CASSYSSRGARVGYTF. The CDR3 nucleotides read TGTGCCAGCAGTTACTCCTCGCGGGGGGCGCGGGTTGGCTACACCTTC.